Presented here are 27 T cell receptor beta chains from one specimen sequenced in a study of neoadjuvant anti-PD-1 for oral cavity cancer. The data were produced by immunoSEQ multiplex PCR, yet TCRdb's version contains in-frame clones alone and is incomplete. The repertoire includes 35,000 to 50,000 clones, about 76% of them detected once, and 4.8% sits in the top ten. Time point given: after neoadjuvant nivolumab, at surgical resection. The input for sequencing was PBMCs, taken after nivolumab (anti-PD-1) treatment. The receptors were sampled from a person between 40 and 85 years old with oral cavity squamous cell carcinoma.

The chain combines TRBV7-3 with TRBJ2-1; D is ambiguous. CDR1 is SGHTA and CDR2 is FQGTGA in the germline V gene. The CDR3 runs 12 residues. Trimming cost V 5 bases and J 10 bases, with 12 bases left between them. The CDR3 nucleotides are TGTGCCAGCAGCCTGCACTCTCAGGAGCAGTTCTTC. This codes for CASSLHSQEQFF.

This CDR3 is CASESQGIGNQPQHF. DNA for the CDR3: TGTGCCAGCGAATCACAGGGTATCGGGAATCAGCCCCAGCATTTT. This chain uses TRBV19 with TRBJ1-5, with D possibly being TRBD1 (6 bases). The CDR3 consists of 15 residues. The ends were cut back, 9 bases at V and 4 bases at J, with 19 bases in the middle. In germline, CDR1 is LNHDA, CDR2 SQIVND (reference sequence).

As to this clone: Germline is not matched at one junction end, which may reflect a read error. The V gene is TRBV27, the J gene TRBJ1-3; D possibly corresponds to TRBD1 (5 bases). Per the germline V gene, CDR1 is MNHEY and CDR2 is SMNVEV (reference sequence). This CDR3 comprises 15 residues. The CDR3 coding sequence is TGTGCCAGCAGTTTAAACCCAGGGTCTGGAAGCACCATATATTTT. As protein: CASSLNPGSGSTIYF.

The chain has TRBV11-3 and TRBJ2-1, with D perhaps TRBD2 (5 bases). The germline CDR1 and CDR2 sequences are SGHNT and YENEEA. The CDR3 consists of 15 residues. V lost 1 base and J lost 8, with 15 bases in between. DNA for the CDR3: TGTGCCAGCAGCTTAGGTTTGCAGCCGAGGGATGAGCAGTTCTTC. Encoded protein: CASSLGLQPRDEQFF. Filled out from reference TRBV11-3 and TRBJ2-1, the complete variable domain reads EAGVVQSPRYKIIEKKQPVAFWCNPISGHNTLYWYLQNLGQGPELLIRYENEEAVDDSQLPKDRFSAERLKGVDSTLKIQPAELGDSAVYLCASSLGLQPRDEQFFGPGTRLTVL.

The J gene is TRBJ2-7, the V gene TRBV7-8; D might be TRBD2 (6 bases). V dropped 4 bases and J dropped 7 bases, with 20 bases sitting between them. Germline CDR1 reads SGHVS; CDR2 reads FQNEAQ. The CDR3 is 15 amino acids. The CDR3 DNA sequence: TGTGCCAGCAGCTACGCGGGACTCTCATCGAGGGAGCAGTACTTC. Encoded protein: CASSYAGLSSREQYF.

The V call is TRBV6-6, the J call TRBJ2-2, with D possibly being TRBD1 (5 bases). The CDR3 extends over 15 amino acids. Germline CDR1 reads MNHNY; CDR2 reads SVGAGI (reference sequence). The V end was cut by 2 bases, the J end by 6 bases, with 13 bases between. The CDR3 coding sequence is TGTGCCAGCAGTTACGTCCAGGGCCGGGCCGGGGAGCTGTTTTTT. Its translation: CASSYVQGRAGELFF.

The chain has TRBV9 and TRBJ2-3; TRBD2 agrees at 9 bases. Germline lookup yields CDR1 SGDLS and CDR2 YYNGEE. With V trimmed by 0 bases and J by 4 bases, 9 bases remained unmatched. The CDR3 has 17 residues. CDR3 loop: CASSVAGGGARADTQYF. CDR3 nucleotide sequence: TGTGCCAGCAGCGTAGCTGGCGGGGGGGCCAGGGCAGATACGCAGTATTTT.

V usage is TRBV5-1 and J usage is TRBJ2-1; TRBD2 matches 9 bases. The length of the CDR3 is 17 residues. Per germline, CDR1 SGHRS and CDR2 YFSETQ. The trim removed 4 bases at V and 0 bases at J, leaving 8 bases unmatched. CDR3 sequence: CASSPGLAPSSYNEQFF. The DNA of the CDR3 is TGCGCCAGCAGCCCCGGACTAGCGCCGAGCTCCTACAATGAGCAGTTCTTC. Drawing the rest from reference TRBV5-1 and TRBJ2-1, the complete variable domain is KAGVTQTPRYLIKTRGQQVTLSCSPISGHRSVSWYQQTPGQGLQFLFEYFSETQRNKGNFPGRFSGRQFSNSRSEMNVSTLELGDSALYLCASSPGLAPSSYNEQFFGPGTRLTVL.

This chain connects TRBV7-9 to TRBJ2-7, with D perhaps matching TRBD1 or TRBD2 (5 bases each). Trimming cost V 5 bases and J 0 bases, with 14 bases left between them. This CDR3 contains 15 residues. Germline V gives CDR1 SEHNR, CDR2 FQNEAQ (reference sequence). The CDR3: CASSPRDGYSYEQYF. The CDR3 DNA reads TGTGCCAGCAGCCCCAGGGACGGCTACTCCTACGAGCAGTACTTC.

V gene TRBV2 combines with J gene TRBJ1-3; possibly TRBD1 for D (5 bases). This CDR3 is built from 15 residues. CDR1 is SNHLY and CDR2 is FYNNEI in the germline V gene. V was shortened by 0 bases and J by 4 bases, with 10 bases between the two germline ends. The CDR3 region has the DNA TGTGCCAGCAGTGAAGCCCCAGGGAGGGGAAACACCATATATTTT. Translated: CASSEAPGRGNTIYF.

The chain combines TRBV5-1 with TRBJ2-1, with TRBD2 matching over 15 bases. Losses at the gene ends were 2 bases for V and 9 bases for J; bases not matched to a gene: 6. CDR1 is SGHRS and CDR2 is YFSETQ in the germline V gene. The CDR3 extends over 16 amino acids. CDR3 protein: CASSFTGTSGRREQFF. The CDR3 bases are TGCGCCAGCAGCTTTACCGGGACTAGCGGGAGGCGTGAGCAGTTCTTC.

This chain links TRBV7-3 with TRBJ2-2; TRBD2 agrees at 9 bases. The J segment lost 4 bases and the V segment lost 2 bases, leaving 2 bases of the junction unmatched. The length of the CDR3 is 15 residues. Germline V CDR1 and CDR2: SGHTA, FQGTGA. CDR3 in DNA: TGTGCCAGCAGCTTAGGGACTAGCAGCACCGGGGAGCTGTTTTTT. Its translation is CASSLGTSSTGELFF.

The chain links TRBV5-6 to TRBJ1-6, with D possibly matching TRBD1 (5 bases). The germline V gene has CDR1 SGHDT and CDR2 YYEEEE. Trimming removed 0 bases at V and 9 bases at J, with 22 bases between. CDR3 length: 18 residues. The CDR3 DNA sequence: TGTGCCAGCAGCTTGGGGGCCGGGGACCTGATCGGCGGTTCACCCCTCCACTTT. Residues: CASSLGAGDLIGGSPLHF.

V gene TRBV5-1 combines with J gene TRBJ1-2, with D perhaps TRBD1 (6 bases). The CDR3 runs to 15 residues. Between the trimmed V and J ends, which lost 3 bases and 2 bases, there was a span of 14 bases. Looked up from germline, CDR1 is SGHRS and CDR2 is YFSETQ. This CDR3 reads CASSYDLGTNYGYTF. Written as DNA, the CDR3 is TGCGCCAGCAGCTATGATCTTGGGACAAACTATGGCTACACCTTC.

This rearrangement joins TRBV6-1 to TRBJ1-3, with 8 bases fitting TRBD1. The junction had 3 bases not matched to a gene; V was cut back by 6 bases and J by 2 bases. CDR1 is MNHNS, CDR2 SASEGT, per germline. The CDR3 runs 14 residues. The CDR3 loop reads CASRLQGAGNTIYF. CDR3 nucleotide sequence: TGTGCCAGCAGGCTACAGGGGGCTGGAAACACCATATATTTT.

The genes are TRBV5-4 and TRBJ1-4; D is unclear. V was pared by 2 bases and J by 8 bases, with 10 bases between. The germline V gene encodes CDR1 SGHNT and CDR2 YYREEE (reference sequence). The CDR3 runs 13 residues. CDR3 sequence reads: CASSLQIGEKLFF. The CDR3 DNA reads TGTGCCAGCAGCTTACAGATTGGGGAAAAACTGTTTTTT.

V usage is TRBV27 and J usage is TRBJ2-2; no firm D call. Germline V CDR1 and CDR2: MNHEY, SMNVEV (reference sequence). V lost 3 bases, J lost 3 bases, and 5 bases lay in between. The CDR3 consists of 13 residues. The CDR3 reads CASSFRHTGELFF. The CDR3 nucleotides read TGTGCCAGCAGTTTCCGACACACCGGGGAGCTGTTTTTT.

This clone turned up a few times. The V gene is TRBV7-3, the J gene TRBJ2-3; D gene uncertain. Germline lookup yields CDR1 SGHTA and CDR2 FQGTGA. The length of the CDR3 is 15 residues. The V gene lost 3 bases and the J gene lost 3 bases, with 13 bases spanning the gap. The CDR3 bases are TGTGCCAGCAGCTTCCAACCGGGCCCAACAGATACGCAGTATTTT. Translating it yields CASSFQPGPTDTQYF.

The rearrangement uses TRBV29-1 and TRBJ2-3, with D possibly being TRBD1 or TRBD2 (6 bases each). Trimming pared 5 bases from V and 0 bases from J, leaving 12 bases between. Germline V lookup: CDR1 SQVTM, CDR2 ANQGSEA. The CDR3 contains 14 residues. Written as DNA, the CDR3 is TGCAGCGTTAGGCGGGACACGAGCACAGATACGCAGTATTTT. Its protein is CSVRRDTSTDTQYF.

The rearrangement joins TRBV15 to TRBJ2-6; TRBD2 matches 11 bases. The CDR3 runs to 19 residues. With 6 bases clipped from V and 1 base from J, the junction kept 11 bases outside the gene matches. CDR1 and CDR2 from the germline V gene are LNHNV and YYDKDF (reference sequence). CDR3 in DNA: TGTGCCACCAGGGACCTGACTAGCGGGGCCCAATCTGGGGCCAACGTCCTGACTTTC. Its protein is CATRDLTSGAQSGANVLTF.

This chain joins TRBV2 and TRBJ2-1; weak D call: TRBD1 (6 bases). V was trimmed by 6 bases and J by 0 bases, leaving 12 bases between them. The germline V gene has CDR1 SNHLY and CDR2 FYNNEI. This CDR3 has 15 amino acids. The CDR3 protein is CASRVTGYSYNEQFF. The DNA for the CDR3 is TGTGCCAGCAGGGTTACAGGGTACTCCTACAATGAGCAGTTCTTC.

The chain links TRBV5-6 to TRBJ1-6, with D tentatively TRBD1 (5 bases). The ends were cut back, 4 bases at V and 6 bases at J, with 20 bases in the middle. This CDR3 comprises 17 residues. Germline CDR1 is SGHDT and CDR2 is YYEEEE. The CDR3 nucleotides read TGTGCCAGCAGCACAACCGGTCAGGGAGACTTTAATTCACCCCTCCACTTT. Translation gives CASSTTGQGDFNSPLHF.

The gene calls are TRBV9 and TRBJ2-5, with 8 bases aligning to TRBD1. This CDR3 region has 15 residues. Germline CDR1 and CDR2: SGDLS and YYNGEE. Trimming at V came to 2 bases and at J to 5 bases, leaving 8 bases not matched to a gene. CDR3 sequence (DNA): TGTGCCAGCAGCGTCGACATAACAGGGGGGGAGACCCAGTACTTC. It specifies CASSVDITGGETQYF.

The V and J genes are TRBV9 and TRBJ2-1; D assignment may be TRBD1 or TRBD2 (6 bases each). V was shortened by 4 bases and J by 5 bases, with 10 bases between the two germline ends. The CDR3 has 13 residues. Germline-derived CDR1 and CDR2 are SGDLS and YYNGEE. Here the CDR3 reads CASSRRGDNEQFF. The CDR3 DNA is TGTGCCAGCAGCCGGAGGGGGGACAATGAGCAGTTCTTC.

The V gene is TRBV6-5, the J gene TRBJ2-5; tentatively, D is TRBD1 (6 bases). The CDR3 length is 13 residues. V lost 6 bases to trimming and J lost 2 bases, with 10 bases between them. From germline, CDR1 is MNHEY and CDR2 SVGAGI. CDR3 sequence (DNA): TGTGCCAGCAGCAGACAGGAGCAAGAGACCCAGTACTTC. As protein: CASSRQEQETQYF.

This chain links TRBV20-1 with TRBJ1-1, with D maybe TRBD1 (6 bases). Trimming removed 7 bases at V and 11 bases at J, with 14 bases between. Germline V CDR1 and CDR2: DFQATT, SNEGSKA (reference sequence). The CDR3 has 10 residues. CDR3 nucleotides: TGCAGTGTCATCAGGGGTAGGGCTTTCTTT. The encoded protein is CSVIRGRAFF.

CDR3 sequence (DNA): TGTGCCAGCAGCTCTACAGATACGCAGTATTTT. Translation: CASSSTDTQYF. The chain joins TRBV7-2 to TRBJ2-3, with no clear D. The CDR3 sequence is 11 residues long. The V end was cut by 4 bases, the J end by 3 bases, with 2 bases between. Per germline, CDR1 SGHTA and CDR2 FQGNSA.